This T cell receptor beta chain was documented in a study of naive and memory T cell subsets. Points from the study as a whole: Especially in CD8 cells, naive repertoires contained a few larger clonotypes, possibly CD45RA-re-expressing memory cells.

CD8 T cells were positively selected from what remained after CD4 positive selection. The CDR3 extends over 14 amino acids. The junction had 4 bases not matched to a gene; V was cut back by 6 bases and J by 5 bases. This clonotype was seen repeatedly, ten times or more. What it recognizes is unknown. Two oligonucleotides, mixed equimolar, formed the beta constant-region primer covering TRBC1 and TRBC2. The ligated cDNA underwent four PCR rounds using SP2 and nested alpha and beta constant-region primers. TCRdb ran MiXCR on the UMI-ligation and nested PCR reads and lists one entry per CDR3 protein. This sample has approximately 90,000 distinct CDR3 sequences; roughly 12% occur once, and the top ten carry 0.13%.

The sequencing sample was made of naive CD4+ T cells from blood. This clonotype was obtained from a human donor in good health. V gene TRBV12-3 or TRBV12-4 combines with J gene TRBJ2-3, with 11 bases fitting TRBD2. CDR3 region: CASRQGLAVDTQYF. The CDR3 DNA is TGTGCCAGCAGACAGGGACTAGCGGTAGATACGCAGTATTTT.